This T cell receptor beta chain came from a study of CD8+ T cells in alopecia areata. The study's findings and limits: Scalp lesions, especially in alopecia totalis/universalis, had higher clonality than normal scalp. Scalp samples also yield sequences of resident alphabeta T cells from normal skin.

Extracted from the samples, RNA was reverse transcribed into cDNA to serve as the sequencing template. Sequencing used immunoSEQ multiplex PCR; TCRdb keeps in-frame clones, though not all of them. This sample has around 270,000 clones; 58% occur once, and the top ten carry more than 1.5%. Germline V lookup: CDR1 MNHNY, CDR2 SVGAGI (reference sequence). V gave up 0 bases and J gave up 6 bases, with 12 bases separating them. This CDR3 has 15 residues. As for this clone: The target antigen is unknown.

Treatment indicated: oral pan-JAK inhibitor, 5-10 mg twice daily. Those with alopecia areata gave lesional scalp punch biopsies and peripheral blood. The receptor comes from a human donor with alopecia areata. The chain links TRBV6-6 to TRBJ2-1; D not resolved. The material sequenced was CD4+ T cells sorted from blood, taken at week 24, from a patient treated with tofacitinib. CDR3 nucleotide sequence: TGTGCCAGCAGTTACTCCCAGAGGAGAACCAATGAGCAGTTCTTC. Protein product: CASSYSQRRTNEQFF.